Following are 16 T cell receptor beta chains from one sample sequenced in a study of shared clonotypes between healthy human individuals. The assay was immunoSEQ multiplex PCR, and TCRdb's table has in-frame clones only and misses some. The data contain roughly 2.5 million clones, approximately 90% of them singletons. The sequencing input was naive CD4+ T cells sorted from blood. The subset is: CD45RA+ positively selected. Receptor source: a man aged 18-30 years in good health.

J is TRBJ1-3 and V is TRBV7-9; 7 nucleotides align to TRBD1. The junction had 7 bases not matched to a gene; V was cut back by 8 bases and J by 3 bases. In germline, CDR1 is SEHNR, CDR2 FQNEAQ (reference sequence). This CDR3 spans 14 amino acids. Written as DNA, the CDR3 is TGTGCCAGCGCGCGACAGGGTGGTGGAAACACCATATATTTT. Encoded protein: CASARQGGGNTIYF.

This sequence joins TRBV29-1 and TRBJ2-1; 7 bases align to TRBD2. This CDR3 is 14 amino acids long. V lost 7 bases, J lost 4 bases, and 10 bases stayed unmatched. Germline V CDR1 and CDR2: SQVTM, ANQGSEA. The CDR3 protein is CSGASPGGYNEQFF. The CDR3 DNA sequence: TGCAGCGGAGCTTCTCCGGGAGGATACAATGAGCAGTTCTTC.

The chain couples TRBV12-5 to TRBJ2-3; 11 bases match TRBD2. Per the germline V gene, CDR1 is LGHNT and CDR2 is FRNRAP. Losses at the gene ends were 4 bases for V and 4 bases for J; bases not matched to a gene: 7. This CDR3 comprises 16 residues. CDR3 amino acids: CASGWGVAGGSDTQYF. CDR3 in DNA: TGTGCTAGTGGTTGGGGCGTAGCGGGAGGGTCAGATACGCAGTATTTT. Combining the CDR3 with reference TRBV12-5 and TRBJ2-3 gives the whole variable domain DARVTQTPRHKVTEMGQEVTMRCQPILGHNTVFWYRQTMMQGLELLAYFRNRAPLDDSGMPKDRFSAEMPDATLATLKIQPSEPRDSAVYFCASGWGVAGGSDTQYFGPGTRLTVL.

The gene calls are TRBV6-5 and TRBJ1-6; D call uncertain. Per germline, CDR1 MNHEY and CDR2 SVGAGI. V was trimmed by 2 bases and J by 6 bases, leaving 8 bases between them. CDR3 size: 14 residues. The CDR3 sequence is CASSYERVNSPLHF. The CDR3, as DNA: TGTGCCAGCAGTTACGAACGTGTTAATTCACCCCTCCACTTT.

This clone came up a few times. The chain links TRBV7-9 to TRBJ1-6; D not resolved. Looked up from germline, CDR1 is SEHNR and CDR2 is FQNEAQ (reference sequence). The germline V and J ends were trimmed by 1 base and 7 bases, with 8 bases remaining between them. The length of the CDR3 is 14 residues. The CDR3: CASSLDVWNSPLHF. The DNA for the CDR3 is TGTGCCAGCAGCTTAGATGTGTGGAATTCACCCCTCCACTTT.

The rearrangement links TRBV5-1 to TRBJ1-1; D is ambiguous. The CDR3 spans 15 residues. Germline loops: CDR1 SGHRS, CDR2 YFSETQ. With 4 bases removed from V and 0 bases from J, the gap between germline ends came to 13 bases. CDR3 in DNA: TGCGCCAGCAGCGTAGACGGGGATCTGAACACTGAAGCTTTCTTT. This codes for CASSVDGDLNTEAFF.

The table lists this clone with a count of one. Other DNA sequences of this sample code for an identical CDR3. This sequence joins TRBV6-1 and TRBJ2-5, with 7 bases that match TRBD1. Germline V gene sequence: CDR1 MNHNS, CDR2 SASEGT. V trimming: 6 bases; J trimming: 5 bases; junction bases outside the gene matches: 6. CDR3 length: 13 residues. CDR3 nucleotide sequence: TGTGCCAGCAGAAAGACAGGGATGGAGACCCAGTACTTC. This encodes CASRKTGMETQYF.

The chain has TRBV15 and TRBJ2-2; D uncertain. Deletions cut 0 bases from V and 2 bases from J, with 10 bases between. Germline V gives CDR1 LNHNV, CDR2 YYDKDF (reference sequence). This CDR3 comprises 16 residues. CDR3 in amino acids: CATSRDPALNTGELFF. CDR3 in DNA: TGTGCCACCAGCAGAGATCCGGCATTAAACACCGGGGAGCTGTTTTTT.

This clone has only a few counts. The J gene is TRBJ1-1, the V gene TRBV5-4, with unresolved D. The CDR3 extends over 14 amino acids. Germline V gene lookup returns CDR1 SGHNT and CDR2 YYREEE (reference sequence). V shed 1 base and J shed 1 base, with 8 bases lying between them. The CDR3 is CASSLSQANTEAFF. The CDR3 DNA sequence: TGTGCCAGCAGCTTGTCCCAGGCGAACACTGAAGCTTTCTTT.

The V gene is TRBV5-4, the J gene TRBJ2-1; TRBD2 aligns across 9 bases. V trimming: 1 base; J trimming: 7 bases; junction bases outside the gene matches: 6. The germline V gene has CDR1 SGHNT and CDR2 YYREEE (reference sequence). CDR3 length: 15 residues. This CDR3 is CASSLIQAGGNEQFF. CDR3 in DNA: TGTGCCAGCAGCTTGATTCAAGCGGGGGGAAATGAGCAGTTCTTC.

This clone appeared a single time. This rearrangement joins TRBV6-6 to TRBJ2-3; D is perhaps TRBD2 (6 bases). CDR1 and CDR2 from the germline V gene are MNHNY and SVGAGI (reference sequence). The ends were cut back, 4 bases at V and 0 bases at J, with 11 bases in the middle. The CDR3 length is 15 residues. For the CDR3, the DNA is TGTGCCAGCAGTTGGGCCGGGACTAGCACAGATACGCAGTATTTT. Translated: CASSWAGTSTDTQYF.

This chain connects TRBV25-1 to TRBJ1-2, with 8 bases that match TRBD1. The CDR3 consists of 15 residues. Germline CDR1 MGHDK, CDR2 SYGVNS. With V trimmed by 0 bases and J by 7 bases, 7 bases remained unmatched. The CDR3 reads CASSEYDQGAVGYTF. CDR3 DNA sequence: TGTGCCAGCAGTGAATATGACCAGGGGGCGGTTGGCTACACCTTC.

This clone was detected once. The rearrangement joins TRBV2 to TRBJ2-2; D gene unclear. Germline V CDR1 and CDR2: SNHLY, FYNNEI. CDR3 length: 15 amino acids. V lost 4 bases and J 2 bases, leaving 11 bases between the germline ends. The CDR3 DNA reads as TGTGCCAGCAGTGCCGAAGGAAGAAACACCGGGGAGCTGTTTTTT. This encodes CASSAEGRNTGELFF.

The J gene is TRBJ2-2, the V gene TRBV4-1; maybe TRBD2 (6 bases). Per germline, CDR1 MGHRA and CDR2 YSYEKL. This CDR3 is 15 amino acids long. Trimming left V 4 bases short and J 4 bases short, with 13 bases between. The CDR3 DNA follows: TGCGCCAGCAGCCTGACGACCGGGAGCACCGGGGAGCTGTTTTTT. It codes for CASSLTTGSTGELFF.

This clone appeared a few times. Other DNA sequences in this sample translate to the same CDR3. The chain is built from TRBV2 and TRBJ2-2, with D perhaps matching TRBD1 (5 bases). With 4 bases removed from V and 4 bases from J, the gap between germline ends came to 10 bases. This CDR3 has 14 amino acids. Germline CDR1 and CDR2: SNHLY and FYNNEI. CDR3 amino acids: CASSAGRVTGELFF. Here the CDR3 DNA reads TGTGCCAGCAGTGCGGGCAGGGTCACCGGGGAGCTGTTTTTT.

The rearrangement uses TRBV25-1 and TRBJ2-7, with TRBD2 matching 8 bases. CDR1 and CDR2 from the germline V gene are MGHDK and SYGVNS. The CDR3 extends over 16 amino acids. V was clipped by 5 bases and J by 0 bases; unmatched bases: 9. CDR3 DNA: TGTGCCAGCAGTAAACCGACTAGCGCTAGCTCCTACGAGCAGTACTTC. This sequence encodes CASSKPTSASSYEQYF.